A single sample gave rise to the 24 T cell receptor beta chains below, sequenced in a study of OX40 agonist ivuxolimab in advanced cancers. This table comes from immunoSEQ multiplex PCR, and its TCRdb copy is limited to in-frame clones, with some not included. Altogether some 77,000 clones are present, 87% being singletons, with the ten largest covering around 5.9%. The sequencing used CD4+ or CD8+ T cells sorted from blood, collected in a trial of the OX40 agonist ivuxolimab. The receptors stem from an adult with an advanced solid tumor such as melanoma, head and neck, liver or kidney cancer.

The V and J genes are TRBV14 and TRBJ2-7; possibly TRBD2 for D (6 bases). CDR3 length: 15 residues. The germline gives CDR1 SGHDN, CDR2 FVKESK. V was clipped by 4 bases and J by 2 bases, with 15 bases between them. The CDR3, as DNA: TGTGCCAGCAGCCTACGGCCGGGGGAAACCTACGAGCAGTACTTC. Translating it yields CASSLRPGETYEQYF.

This CDR3 is CATSRDRDNEQFF. CDR3 DNA: TGTGCCACCAGCAGAGACAGGGACAATGAGCAGTTCTTC. V gene TRBV15 combines with J gene TRBJ2-1; D may be TRBD1 (5 bases). This CDR3 region has 13 residues. Germline V lookup: CDR1 LNHNV, CDR2 YYDKDF (reference sequence). V lost 0 bases and J 5 bases, leaving 5 bases between the germline ends.

This sequence joins TRBV28 and TRBJ2-7; unclear D gene. CDR3 length: 12 residues. V was trimmed by 6 bases and J by 0 bases, leaving 6 bases between them. Per the germline V gene, CDR1 is MDHEN and CDR2 is SYDVKM. Written as DNA, the CDR3 is TGTGCCAGCAGCCCCTACTCCTACGAGCAGTACTTC. This encodes CASSPYSYEQYF.

This chain joins TRBV5-4 and TRBJ1-1; weak D call: TRBD1 (5 bases). The CDR3 has 15 amino acids. V was trimmed by 4 bases and J by 0 bases, leaving 13 bases between them. From germline, CDR1 is SGHNT and CDR2 YYREEE (reference sequence). The CDR3 reads CASSKKRGVNTEAFF. CDR3 DNA sequence: TGTGCCAGCAGCAAAAAACGGGGGGTGAACACTGAAGCTTTCTTT.

The V call is TRBV6-5, the J call TRBJ1-1; a weak D match, TRBD1 (5 bases). The V end lost 0 bases, the J end lost 4 bases, and 6 bases lay between the germline ends. The CDR3 sequence is 13 residues long. Looked up from germline, CDR1 is MNHEY and CDR2 is SVGAGI. The CDR3 protein is CASSYSRGTEAFF. The CDR3 DNA is TGTGCCAGCAGTTACTCGAGGGGCACTGAAGCTTTCTTT.

The J gene is TRBJ1-5, the V gene TRBV6-1, with D unclear. V was clipped by 0 bases and J by 9 bases, with 6 bases between them. The CDR3 consists of 12 residues. Germline values: CDR1 MNHNS, CDR2 SASEGT. The CDR3 bases are TGTGCCAGCAGTGAAGCCCCGGGGCCCCAGCATTTT. It encodes CASSEAPGPQHF.

This chain connects TRBV30 to TRBJ1-2; 7 nucleotides agree with TRBD1. The CDR3 spans 12 residues. CDR1 is GTSNPN and CDR2 is SVGIG in the germline V gene (reference sequence). J lost 7 bases, V lost 4 bases, and 6 bases had no gene match. The CDR3 is CAWKGQVAGYTF. Written as DNA, the CDR3 is TGTGCCTGGAAAGGACAGGTTGCTGGCTACACCTTC.

V is TRBV30 and J is TRBJ2-2, with D perhaps TRBD1 or TRBD2 (5 bases each). The CDR3 is made up of 15 amino acids. The ends were cut back, 7 bases at V and 1 base at J, with 16 bases in the middle. Germline values: CDR1 GTSNPN, CDR2 SVGIG (reference sequence). DNA of the CDR3: TGTGCCTACCCCCGAGGGGCTGTGAACACCGGGGAGCTGTTTTTT. Protein sequence: CAYPRGAVNTGELFF.

The chain links TRBV2 to TRBJ2-5; 7 nucleotides align to TRBD2. V was clipped by 6 bases and J by 3 bases; unmatched bases: 10. The germline CDR1 and CDR2 sequences are SNHLY and FYNNEI. The CDR3 has 15 residues. CDR3 sequence reads: CASRPAAGIKETQYF. The CDR3 DNA reads TGTGCCAGCAGACCCGCAGCGGGGATTAAAGAGACCCAGTACTTC.

On this clone: This CDR3 is also generated by other DNA sequences in the sample. The rearrangement links TRBV5-1 to TRBJ1-1; TRBD1 aligns across 8 bases. Germline-derived CDR1 and CDR2 are SGHRS and YFSETQ. The CDR3 extends over 14 amino acids. V was clipped by 3 bases and J by 1 base; unmatched bases: 2. The CDR3 DNA reads as TGCGCCAGCAGCTCTGGACAGGGGAACACTGAAGCTTTCTTT. Translation gives CASSSGQGNTEAFF.

CDR3: CASSPRAGGENTEAFF. CDR3 nucleotides: TGCGCCAGCAGCCCCAGAGCAGGGGGCGAAAATACTGAAGCTTTCTTT. This rearrangement joins TRBV5-1 to TRBJ1-1; 8 bases agree with TRBD1. V lost 4 bases, J lost 5 bases, and 13 bases stayed unmatched. Looked up from germline, CDR1 is SGHRS and CDR2 is YFSETQ. This CDR3 is built from 16 residues.

The chain combines TRBV7-6 with TRBJ2-1; TRBD1 is a possible D gene (6 bases). CDR1 is SGHVS, CDR2 FNYEAQ, per germline. CDR3 length equals 13 residues. With 0 bases removed from V and 9 bases from J, the gap between germline ends came to 9 bases. This CDR3 is CASSLARGSEQFF. DNA for the CDR3: TGTGCCAGCAGCTTAGCCAGGGGCAGTGAGCAGTTCTTC.

V is TRBV27 and J is TRBJ1-4; no reliable D call. Trimming took off 6 bases at V and 0 bases at J, with 8 bases between the two ends. The CDR3 is made up of 14 amino acids. The germline V gene has CDR1 MNHEY and CDR2 SMNVEV (reference sequence). CDR3 sequence: CASRSAATNEKLFF. In nucleotides, the CDR3 is TGTGCCAGCAGGTCGGCTGCAACTAATGAAAAACTGTTTTTT. Using reference TRBV27 and TRBJ1-4 for the parts outside the CDR3, the full variable domain is EAQVTQNPRYLITVTGKKLTVTCSQNMNHEYMSWYRQDPGLGLRQIYYSMNVEVTDKGDVPEGYKVSRKEKRNFPLILESPSPNQTSLYFCASRSAATNEKLFFGSGTQLSVL.

V gene TRBV7-2 combines with J gene TRBJ1-2, with 7 bases that match TRBD1. The CDR3 contains 15 residues. The germline CDR1 and CDR2 sequences are SGHTA and FQGNSA. Trimming cost V 5 bases and J 3 bases; bases outside gene matches: 9. Here the CDR3 DNA reads TGTGCCAGCAGCCGTCGGAGAGGGGGCCACTATGGCTACACCTTC. It codes for CASSRRRGGHYGYTF.

J is TRBJ2-3 and V is TRBV18, with D possibly being TRBD1 (5 bases). Trimming took 3 bases from V and 3 from J, leaving 13 bases between them. This CDR3 region has 15 residues. The germline V gene encodes CDR1 KGHSH and CDR2 LQKENI. CDR3 amino acids: CASSPLPGSTDTQYF. CDR3 DNA: TGTGCCAGCTCACCCCTGCCAGGGTCGACAGATACGCAGTATTTT.

This chain uses TRBV13 with TRBJ2-4; 9 bases are a match to TRBD1. The CDR3 extends over 20 amino acids. Germline V gene sequence: CDR1 PRHDT, CDR2 FYEKMQ (reference sequence). V was pared by 9 bases and J by 1 base, with 22 bases of the junction left unmatched. Here the CDR3 reads CARMIPGQGSWSMAKNIQYF. DNA of the CDR3: TGTGCCAGGATGATTCCGGGACAGGGAAGTTGGTCGATGGCCAAAAACATTCAGTACTTC. Variable domain in full (rest from reference TRBV13 and TRBJ2-4): AAGVIQSPRHLIKEKRETATLKCYPIPRHDTVYWYQQGPGQDPQFLISFYEKMQSDKGSIPDRFSAQQFSDYHSELNMSSLELGDSALYFCARMIPGQGSWSMAKNIQYFGAGTRLSVL.

The chain carries TRBV9 and TRBJ2-2; TRBD1 is a possible D gene (6 bases). V gave up 5 bases and J gave up 1 base, with 9 bases separating them. The CDR3 contains 14 residues. The germline V gene encodes CDR1 SGDLS and CDR2 YYNGEE. CDR3: CASRPQGNTGELFF. The CDR3 nucleotides read TGTGCCAGCAGACCACAGGGGAACACCGGGGAGCTGTTTTTT.

In its sample, this clone was seen once. The chain recombines TRBV7-2 with TRBJ1-5; D not certain. The CDR3 sequence is 13 residues long. With 6 bases removed from V and 7 bases from J, the gap between germline ends came to 13 bases. The V gene's germline CDR1 is SGHTA and CDR2 FQGNSA. The CDR3 here is CASSSRGGQPQHF. CDR3 bases: TGTGCCAGCAGTTCTCGAGGAGGCCAGCCCCAGCATTTT.

This chain uses TRBV5-4 with TRBJ1-2, with D possibly being TRBD1 (5 bases). Trimming left V 2 bases short and J 2 bases short, with 10 bases between. The CDR3 has 14 residues. The germline V gene encodes CDR1 SGHNT and CDR2 YYREEE (reference sequence). The CDR3, as DNA: TGTGCCAGCAGCTTTCTTGGGGCAAACTATGGCTACACCTTC. This codes for CASSFLGANYGYTF.

This CDR3 is CASSLDANVDQPQHF. Written as DNA, the CDR3 is TGTGCCAGCAGCTTAGACGCGAACGTAGATCAGCCCCAGCATTTT. This chain connects TRBV7-6 to TRBJ1-5; D unresolved. V shed 1 base and J shed 5 bases, with 12 bases lying between them. Germline V CDR1 and CDR2: SGHVS, FNYEAQ. The CDR3 extends over 15 amino acids.

The V call is TRBV5-1, the J call TRBJ2-7, with 7 nucleotides matching TRBD2. V lost 5 bases, J lost 5 bases, and 10 bases stayed unmatched. The CDR3 has 14 residues. The germline V gene has CDR1 SGHRS and CDR2 YFSETQ. In DNA form, the CDR3 reads TGCGCCAGCAGACCGACCACTAGCGCCGACGAGCAGTACTTC. Its protein product is CASRPTTSADEQYF.

The gene calls are TRBV18 and TRBJ2-3, with 7 positions matching TRBD2. The CDR3 is 16 residues long. Trimming cost V 1 base and J 0 bases; bases outside gene matches: 4. CDR1 and CDR2 from the germline V gene are KGHSH and LQKENI. CDR3 sequence (DNA): TGTGCCAGCTCACCACGGGCGGGGGAAAGCACAGATACGCAGTATTTT. Protein: CASSPRAGESTDTQYF.

CDR3 DNA sequence: TGCGCCAGCAGCGTGGACAGGGGGCGAGGATCTAACTATGGCTACACCTTC. Its translation: CASSVDRGRGSNYGYTF. The J gene is TRBJ1-2, the V gene TRBV5-1; 11 nucleotides line up with TRBD1. Per the germline V gene, CDR1 is SGHRS and CDR2 is YFSETQ. The length of the CDR3 is 17 residues. Trimming took 4 bases from V and 0 from J; bases not matched to a gene: 8. Complete variable domain (other parts from reference TRBV5-1 and TRBJ1-2): KAGVTQTPRYLIKTRGQQVTLSCSPISGHRSVSWYQQTPGQGLQFLFEYFSETQRNKGNFPGRFSGRQFSNSRSEMNVSTLELGDSALYLCASSVDRGRGSNYGYTFGSGTRLTVV.

This clone was seen only once. The rearrangement uses TRBV9 and TRBJ2-4; the D gene is possibly TRBD1 (5 bases). The length of the CDR3 is 19 residues. Germline V gives CDR1 SGDLS, CDR2 YYNGEE. Trimming left V 3 bases short and J 4 bases short, with 26 bases between. CDR3 DNA: TGTGCCAGCAGCGCCGAAGGGGCAGGGAAAAGGGAAGGTAAAAACATTCAGTACTTC. Translated, it gives CASSAEGAGKREGKNIQYF.